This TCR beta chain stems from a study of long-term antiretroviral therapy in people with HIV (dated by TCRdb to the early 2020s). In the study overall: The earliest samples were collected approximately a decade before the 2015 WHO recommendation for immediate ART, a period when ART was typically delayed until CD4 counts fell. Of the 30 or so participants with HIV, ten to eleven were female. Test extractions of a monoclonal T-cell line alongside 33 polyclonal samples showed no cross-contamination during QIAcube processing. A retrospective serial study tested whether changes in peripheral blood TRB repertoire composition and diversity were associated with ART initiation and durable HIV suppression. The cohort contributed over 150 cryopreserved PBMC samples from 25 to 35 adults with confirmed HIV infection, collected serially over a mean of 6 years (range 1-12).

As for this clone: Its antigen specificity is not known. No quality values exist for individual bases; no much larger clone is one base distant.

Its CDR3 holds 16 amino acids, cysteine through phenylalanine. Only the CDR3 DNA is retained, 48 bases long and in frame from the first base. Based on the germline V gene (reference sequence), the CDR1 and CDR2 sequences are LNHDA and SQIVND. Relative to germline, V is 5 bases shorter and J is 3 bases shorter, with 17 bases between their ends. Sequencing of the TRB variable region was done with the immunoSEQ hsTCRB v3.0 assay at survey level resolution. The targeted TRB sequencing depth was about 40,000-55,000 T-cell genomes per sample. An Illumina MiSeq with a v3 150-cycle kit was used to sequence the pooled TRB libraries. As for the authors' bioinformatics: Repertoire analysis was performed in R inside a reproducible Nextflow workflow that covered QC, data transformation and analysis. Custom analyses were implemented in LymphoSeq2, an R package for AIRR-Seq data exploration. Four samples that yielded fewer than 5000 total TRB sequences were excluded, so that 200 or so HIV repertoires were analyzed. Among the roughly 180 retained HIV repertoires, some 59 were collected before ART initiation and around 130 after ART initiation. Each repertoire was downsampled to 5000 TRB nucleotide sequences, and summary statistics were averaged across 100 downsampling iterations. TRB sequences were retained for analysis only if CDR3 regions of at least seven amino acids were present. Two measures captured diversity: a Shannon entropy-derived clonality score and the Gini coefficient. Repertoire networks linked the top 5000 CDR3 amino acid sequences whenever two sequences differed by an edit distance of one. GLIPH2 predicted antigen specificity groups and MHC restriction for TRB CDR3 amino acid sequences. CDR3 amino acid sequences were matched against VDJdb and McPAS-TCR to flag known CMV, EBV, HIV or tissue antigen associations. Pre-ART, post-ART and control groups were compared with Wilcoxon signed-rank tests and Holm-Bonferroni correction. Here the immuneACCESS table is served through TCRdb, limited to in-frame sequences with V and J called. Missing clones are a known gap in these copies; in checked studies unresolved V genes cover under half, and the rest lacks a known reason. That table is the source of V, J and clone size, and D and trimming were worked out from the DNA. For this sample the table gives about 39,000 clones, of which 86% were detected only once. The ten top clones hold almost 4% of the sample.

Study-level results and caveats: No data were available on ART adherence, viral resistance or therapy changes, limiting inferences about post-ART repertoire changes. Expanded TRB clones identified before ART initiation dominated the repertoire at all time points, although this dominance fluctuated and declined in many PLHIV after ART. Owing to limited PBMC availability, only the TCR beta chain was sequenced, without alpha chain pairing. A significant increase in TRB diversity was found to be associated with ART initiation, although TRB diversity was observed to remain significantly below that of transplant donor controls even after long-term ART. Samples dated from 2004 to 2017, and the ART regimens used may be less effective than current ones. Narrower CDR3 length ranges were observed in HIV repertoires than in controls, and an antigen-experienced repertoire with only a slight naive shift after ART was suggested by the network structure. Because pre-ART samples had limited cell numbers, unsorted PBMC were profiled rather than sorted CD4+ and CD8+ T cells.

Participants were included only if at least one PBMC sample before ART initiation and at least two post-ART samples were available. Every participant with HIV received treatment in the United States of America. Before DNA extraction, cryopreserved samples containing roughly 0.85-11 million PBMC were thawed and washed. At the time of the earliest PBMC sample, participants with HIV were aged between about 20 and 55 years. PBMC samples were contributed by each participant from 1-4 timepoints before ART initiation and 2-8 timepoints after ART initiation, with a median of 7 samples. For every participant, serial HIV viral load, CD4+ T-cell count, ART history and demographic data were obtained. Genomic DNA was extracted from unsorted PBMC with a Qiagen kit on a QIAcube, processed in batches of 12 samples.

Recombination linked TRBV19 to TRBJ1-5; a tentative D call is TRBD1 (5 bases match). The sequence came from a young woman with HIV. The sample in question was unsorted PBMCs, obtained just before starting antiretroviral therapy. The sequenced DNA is TGTGCCAGTAGTCCCCTGGCAGGGCGGGTCAATCAGCCCCAGCATTTT. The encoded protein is CASSPLAGRVNQPQHF.